Below are 21 T cell receptor beta chains sequenced from a single sample in a study of blood T cell repertoires in COVID-19. Assay: immunoSEQ multiplex PCR; the TCRdb copy retains only in-frame clones and omits some. The sample has about 290,000 clones, around 92% seen once; the top ten hold around 10%. The source material was peripheral blood. The source of these receptors is a woman in her twenties or thirties with COVID-19, enrolled during active disease.

The chain recombines TRBV30 with TRBJ2-7; TRBD2 might be the D (6 bases). V shed 4 bases and J shed 3 bases, with 19 bases lying between them. The CDR3 extends over 15 amino acids. The germline V gene encodes CDR1 GTSNPN and CDR2 SVGIG (reference sequence). CDR3 bases: TGTGCCTGGATAATGAAGGCTTCCGGGGGCTACGAGCAGTACTTC. It yields the protein CAWIMKASGGYEQYF.

V and J are TRBV7-9 and TRBJ1-5, with a weak D call TRBD1 (6 bases). The length of the CDR3 is 12 residues. V gave up 8 bases and J gave up 11 bases, with 16 bases separating them. Looked up from germline, CDR1 is SEHNR and CDR2 is FQNEAQ (reference sequence). The CDR3: CASGYTGFAQHF. Here the CDR3 DNA reads TGTGCCAGCGGTTACACAGGGTTTGCCCAGCATTTT.

The chain couples TRBV11-3 to TRBJ2-2; D uncertain. This CDR3 region has 14 residues. Trimming pared 4 bases from V and 2 bases from J, leaving 8 bases between. Germline CDR1 and CDR2: SGHNT and YENEEA. The DNA for the CDR3 is TGTGCCAGCAGCTCCCAGATCAACACCGGGGAGCTGTTTTTT. This encodes CASSSQINTGELFF.

DNA for the CDR3: TGTGCCAGTAGTCCCCTAGGGGGGGGCGAGCAGTACTTC. Amino acids: CASSPLGGGEQYF. The chain uses TRBV19 and TRBJ2-7; perhaps TRBD2 as D (7 bases). CDR1 LNHDA and CDR2 SQIVND come from the germline V gene (reference sequence). Deletions cut 5 bases from V and 6 bases from J, with 14 bases between. CDR3 size: 13 residues. Based on the CDR3 plus reference TRBV19 and TRBJ2-7, the full variable domain is DGGITQSPKYLFRKEGQNVTLSCEQNLNHDAMYWYRQDPGQGLRLIYYSQIVNDFQKGDIAEGYSVSREKKESFPLTVTSAQKNPTAFYLCASSPLGGGEQYFGPGTRLTVT.

This sequence joins TRBV6-6 and TRBJ1-5; maybe TRBD1 (6 bases). The CDR3 length is 15 residues. V lost 3 bases to trimming and J lost 0 bases, with 9 bases between them. Looked up from germline, CDR1 is MNHNY and CDR2 is SVGAGI (reference sequence). The CDR3 here is CASSYKGDSNQPQHF. CDR3 DNA: TGTGCCAGCAGTTATAAGGGGGATAGCAATCAGCCCCAGCATTTT.

The chain joins TRBV27 to TRBJ2-1; D is undetermined. Germline V gene data show CDR1 as MNHEY and CDR2 as SMNVEV (reference sequence). There are 15 residues in the CDR3. V lost 1 base and J lost 6, with 13 bases in between. CDR3 residues: CASSLFYQRGNEQFF. Here the CDR3 DNA reads TGTGCCAGCAGTTTATTCTACCAAAGAGGCAATGAGCAGTTCTTC.

The V and J genes are TRBV10-3 and TRBJ1-1; D perhaps matches TRBD1 (6 bases). In germline, CDR1 is ENHRY, CDR2 SYGVKD. Trimming removed 3 bases from V and 7 bases from J, with 9 bases in between. The CDR3 extends over 12 amino acids. CDR3 protein: CAISDTGIEAFF. CDR3 sequence (DNA): TGTGCCATCAGTGACACAGGGATTGAAGCTTTCTTT.

The CDR3 DNA is TGTGCCAGCAGTCAAAACTGGCGGGACAGCTACTTCTATAATTCACCCCTCCACTTT. Translated: CASSQNWRDSYFYNSPLHF. This chain uses TRBV28 with TRBJ1-6, with 7 bases aligning to TRBD1. Germline V gene data show CDR1 as MDHEN and CDR2 as SYDVKM. CDR3 length equals 19 residues. V lost 5 bases and J lost 3; bases outside the gene matches: 16.

The V and J genes are TRBV5-4 and TRBJ2-7; D unresolved. The length of the CDR3 is 14 residues. V lost 0 bases to trimming and J lost 2 bases, with 9 bases between them. Germline V gene sequence: CDR1 SGHNT, CDR2 YYREEE (reference sequence). CDR3 bases: TGTGCCAGCAGCTTGGCCGTTAGTCCCTACGAGCAGTACTTC. It specifies CASSLAVSPYEQYF.

The rearrangement joins TRBV28 to TRBJ1-5, with TRBD1 matching over 7 bases. Trimming at V came to 3 bases and at J to 5 bases, leaving 16 bases not matched to a gene. The germline V gene has CDR1 MDHEN and CDR2 SYDVKM. The CDR3 consists of 18 residues. The CDR3 region has the DNA TGTGCCAGCAGTTTTAGGGTTTTATTCGGAACAGGGGATCAGCCCCAGCATTTT. It encodes CASSFRVLFGTGDQPQHF.

This chain connects TRBV10-3 to TRBJ2-7, with D possibly matching TRBD1 (6 bases). The V and J ends lost 6 bases and 3 bases respectively, with 15 bases between them. Per the germline V gene, CDR1 is ENHRY and CDR2 is SYGVKD. CDR3 length equals 14 residues. The CDR3 region has the DNA TGTGCCATCAGCGGACAGAAGGATATCTACGAGCAGTACTTC. Encoded protein: CAISGQKDIYEQYF.

This sequence joins TRBV5-1 and TRBJ2-2, with TRBD1 matching over 7 bases. The CDR3 runs 15 residues. Germline V CDR1 and CDR2: SGHRS, YFSETQ. Losses at the gene ends were 6 bases for V and 0 bases for J; bases not matched to a gene: 5. As DNA, the CDR3 is TGCGCCAGCACGCCAGGGGGTACGAACACCGGGGAGCTGTTTTTT. This sequence encodes CASTPGGTNTGELFF.

The J gene is TRBJ1-4, the V gene TRBV15, with 9 bases aligning to TRBD1. The CDR3 extends over 15 amino acids. The V and J ends lost 1 base and 6 bases, in that order; junction bases with no gene match: 3. In germline, CDR1 is LNHNV, CDR2 YYDKDF (reference sequence). The CDR3 sequence is CATSRGGTGHEKLFF. In nucleotides, the CDR3 is TGTGCCACCAGCAGAGGGGGGACAGGGCATGAAAAACTGTTTTTT.

The chain uses TRBV4-1 and TRBJ1-1; D may be TRBD1 (5 bases). The CDR3 is 11 residues long. V lost 8 bases and J lost 7, with 11 bases in between. In germline, CDR1 is MGHRA, CDR2 YSYEKL. The CDR3 DNA reads TGCGCCAGCGGCACCGGGGGTGAAGCTTTCTTT. This translates into CASGTGGEAFF.

This clone was detected a few times. The CDR3 DNA sequence: TGTGCCAGCAGATATAACAGGGGGGGCTCACCCCTCCACTTT. Translated: CASRYNRGGSPLHF. The rearrangement joins TRBV27 to TRBJ1-6; 8 bases agree with TRBD1. Unmatched junction bases numbered 8, after V lost 6 bases and J lost 10 bases. CDR1 is MNHEY, CDR2 SMNVEV, per germline (reference sequence). The CDR3 totals 14 residues.

This clone appeared a few times. The chain joins TRBV9 to TRBJ2-5, with TRBD2 identical over 9 bases. This CDR3 has 15 residues. Germline trimming cut 6 bases from V and 2 bases from J; bases unmatched to any gene: 8. Germline loops: CDR1 SGDLS, CDR2 YYNGEE. CDR3 DNA: TGTGCCAGCAACGAAGGCGGGGGGGCACAAGAGACCCAGTACTTC. Its translation is CASNEGGGAQETQYF.

This clone turned up a few times. At the DNA level, this CDR3 is encoded by other sequences in the same sample as well. The chain has TRBV5-1 and TRBJ2-7; D is ambiguous. Germline V lookup: CDR1 SGHRS, CDR2 YFSETQ. V was cut by 4 bases and J by 3 bases, with 8 bases left in between. This CDR3 comprises 12 residues. The CDR3 sequence: CASSPPGYEQYF. The CDR3, as DNA: TGCGCCAGCAGCCCTCCCGGCTACGAGCAGTACTTC.

The chain recombines TRBV7-9 with TRBJ1-3, with a weak D call TRBD1 (6 bases). CDR1 SEHNR and CDR2 FQNEAQ come from the germline V gene (reference sequence). The length of the CDR3 is 14 residues. V lost 6 bases, J lost 7 bases, and 16 bases lay in between. The CDR3, as DNA: TGTGCCAGCAGTTCGGGGGGCAGGGAGAACACCATATATTTT. This codes for CASSSGGRENTIYF.

The rearrangement joins TRBV5-1 to TRBJ2-7, with D possibly TRBD1 on 6 matching bases. Germline CDR1 SGHRS, CDR2 YFSETQ. The CDR3 is made up of 13 amino acids. The germline V and J ends were trimmed by 5 bases and 4 bases, with 13 bases remaining between them. CDR3 amino acids: CASRTTGGYEQYF. CDR3 nucleotides: TGCGCCAGCAGGACGACAGGCGGTTACGAGCAGTACTTC.

The J gene is TRBJ1-5, the V gene TRBV4-1; D possibly corresponds to TRBD1 (5 bases). Trimming removed 4 bases at V and 0 bases at J, with 10 bases between. Germline loops: CDR1 MGHRA, CDR2 YSYEKL. The CDR3 has 15 amino acids. CDR3 protein: CASSRGTDSNQPQHF. CDR3 DNA sequence: TGCGCCAGCAGCCGCGGGACGGATAGCAATCAGCCCCAGCATTTT.

V gene TRBV6-6 combines with J gene TRBJ1-2, with no clear D. V was trimmed by 5 bases and J by 0 bases, leaving 13 bases between them. The germline V gene encodes CDR1 MNHNY and CDR2 SVGAGI (reference sequence). This CDR3 region has 15 residues. CDR3 in DNA: TGTGCCAGCAGTGAGCCGGGATGGTCTAACTATGGCTACACCTTC. Encoded protein: CASSEPGWSNYGYTF.